The source of this T cell receptor (beta chain) is a study of cytomegalovirus exposure and HLA in healthy donors. Study overall: As an earlier analysis found, around 190 million T cells yielded 90 million to 140 million unique TCR beta sequences. An early data release held tens of millions of unique TCRs from HLA-typed donors. Findings and caveats of the study: By a later analysis, the bulk of CMV-associated TCR beta chains appeared HLA-restricted.

The CDR3 covers 14 residues. Germline V CDR1 and CDR2: SEHNR, FQNEAQ (reference sequence). V lost 6 bases and J 1 base, leaving 9 bases between the germline ends. Concerning this clone: Its antigen is unknown.

The primer mix had 60 Vbeta and 13 Jbeta primers. Data came from immunoSEQ multiplex PCR; TCRdb stores just in-frame clones and leaves some out. The sample yields 110,000 to 150,000 clones, roughly four fifths seen once. Material: PBMCs. This receptor was taken from a woman in her forties in good health and CMV-seronegative. The chain recombines TRBV7-9 with TRBJ1-4; maybe TRBD1 (5 bases). The CDR3 is CASSPRGTNEKLFF. CDR3 coding DNA: TGTGCCAGCAGTCCTAGGGGAACTAATGAAAAACTGTTTTTT. Supplemented by reference TRBV7-9 and TRBJ1-4, the full variable domain reads DTGVSQNPRHKITKRGQNVTFRCDPISEHNRLYWYRQTLGQGPEFLTYFQNEAQLEKSRLLSDRFSAERPKGSFSTLEIQRTEQGDSAMYLCASSPRGTNEKLFFGSGTQLSVL.